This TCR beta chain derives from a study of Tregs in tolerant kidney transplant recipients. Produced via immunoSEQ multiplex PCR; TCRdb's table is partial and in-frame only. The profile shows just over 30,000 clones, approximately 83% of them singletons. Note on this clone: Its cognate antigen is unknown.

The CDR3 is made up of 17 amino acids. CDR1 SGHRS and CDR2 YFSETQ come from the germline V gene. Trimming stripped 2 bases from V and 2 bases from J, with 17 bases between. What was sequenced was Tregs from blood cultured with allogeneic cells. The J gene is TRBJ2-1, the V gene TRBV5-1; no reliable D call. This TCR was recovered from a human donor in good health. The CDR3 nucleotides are TGCGCCAGCAGCTTATGGTCGGCCGTCGGGCCCTACAATGAGCAGTTCTTC. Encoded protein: CASSLWSAVGPYNEQFF.